The present TCR beta chain was sequenced within a study of shared clonotypes between healthy human individuals. V was cut by 7 bases and J by 4 bases, with 11 bases left in between. The CDR3 runs 12 residues. From germline, CDR1 is SQVTM and CDR2 ANQGSEA. Sequencing was performed with immunoSEQ multiplex PCR; in TCRdb, only in-frame clones are kept and a portion is missing. The profile shows more than 550,000 clones, about 90% of them singletons. V is TRBV29-1 and J is TRBJ2-4; possible D gene TRBD1, 5 bases. Sequencing used memory CD8+ T cells from PBMCs. The subset here: CD45RO+ cells pooled with CCR7-negative TemRA cells. The source of this sequence is a man between 18 and 29 years old in good health. Some clones in this sample may be carry-over from other donors' samples. CDR3: CSALDTKNIQYF. CDR3 bases: TGCAGCGCCCTGGACACAAAAAACATTCAGTACTTC.